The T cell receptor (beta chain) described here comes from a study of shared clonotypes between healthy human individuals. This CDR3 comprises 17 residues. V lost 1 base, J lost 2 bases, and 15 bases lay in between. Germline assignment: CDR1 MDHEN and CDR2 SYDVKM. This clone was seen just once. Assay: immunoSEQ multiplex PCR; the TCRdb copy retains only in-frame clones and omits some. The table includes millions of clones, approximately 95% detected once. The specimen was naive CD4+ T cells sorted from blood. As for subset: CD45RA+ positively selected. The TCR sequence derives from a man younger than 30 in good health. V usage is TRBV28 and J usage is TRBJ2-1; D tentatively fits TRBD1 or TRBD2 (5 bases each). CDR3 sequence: CASSLYPWGSAYNEQFF. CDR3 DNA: TGTGCCAGCAGTTTATATCCCTGGGGGTCCGCCTACAATGAGCAGTTCTTC.